The entry that follows covers one T cell receptor (beta chain) sequence. Its antigen is still unknown. This specimen comes from a study of graft-versus-host responses after intestinal transplantation. About the research overall: Multivisceral, liver-intestinal, or isolated intestinal grafts went to recipients.

TCRdb keeps only in-frame clones here, not all; method: immunoSEQ multiplex PCR. Of 17,000 or so clones detected, roughly nine tenths appear once; the ten largest clones hold 51%. Findings and caveats of the study: Graft-versus-host to host-versus-graft clonal ratios in allografts were high in patients with graft-donor T cell macrochimerism.

The sequences come from bone marrow, collected about 130 days after transplant. This TCR was sampled from a human patient who received an intestinal transplant, so some T cells may come from the graft donor.

CDR3 DNA: TGCGCCAGCAGCTTGTCTCAGGGGGCCTATGGCTACACCTTC. Translating it yields CASSLSQGAYGYTF. This chain connects TRBV5-1 to TRBJ1-2; 8 bases match TRBD1. Trimming cost V 1 base and J 4 bases; bases outside gene matches: 3. CDR1 is SGHRS and CDR2 is YFSETQ in the germline V gene. The CDR3 spans 14 residues. The entire variable domain, with the rest obtained from reference TRBV5-1 and TRBJ1-2, is as follows: KAGVTQTPRYLIKTRGQQVTLSCSPISGHRSVSWYQQTPGQGLQFLFEYFSETQRNKGNFPGRFSGRQFSNSRSEMNVSTLELGDSALYLCASSLSQGAYGYTFGSGTRLTVV.